This T cell receptor (beta chain) originates from a study of T-cell reconstitution after alpha-beta-depleted transplantation in children. The TCRbeta library incorporated unique molecular identifiers. TCRdb re-called the PCR reads with MiXCR, one entry per CDR3 protein. The data hold 490,000 or so distinct CDR3 sequences, with approximately 12% observed a single time. The CDR3 sequence is 16 residues long. From germline, CDR1 is SGHRS and CDR2 YFSETQ. V lost 4 bases to trimming and J lost 4 bases; unmatched junction nucleotides: 10. This clonotype showed up many times. The rearrangement links TRBV5-1 to TRBJ2-2; 7 bases are shared with TRBD2. This receptor was taken from a human donor who donated a stem cell graft to a child with combined immunodeficiency. Here the sequenced sample was PBMCs from the stem cell graft donor, taken from the stem cell graft. This CDR3 reads CASSVLGLDLTGELFF. The DNA of the CDR3 is TGCGCCAGCAGCGTTCTAGGACTAGATCTCACCGGGGAGCTGTTTTTT. Together with reference TRBV5-1 and TRBJ2-2, the CDR3 gives the full variable domain: KAGVTQTPRYLIKTRGQQVTLSCSPISGHRSVSWYQQTPGQGLQFLFEYFSETQRNKGNFPGRFSGRQFSNSRSEMNVSTLELGDSALYLCASSVLGLDLTGELFFGEGSRLTVL.